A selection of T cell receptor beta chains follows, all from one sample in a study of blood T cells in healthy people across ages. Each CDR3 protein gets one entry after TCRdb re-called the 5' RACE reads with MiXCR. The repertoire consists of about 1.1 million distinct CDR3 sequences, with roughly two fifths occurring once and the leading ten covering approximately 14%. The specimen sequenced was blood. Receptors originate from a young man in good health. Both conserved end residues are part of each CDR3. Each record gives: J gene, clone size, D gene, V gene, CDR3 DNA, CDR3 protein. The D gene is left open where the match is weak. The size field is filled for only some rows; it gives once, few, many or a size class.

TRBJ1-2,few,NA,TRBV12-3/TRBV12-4,TGTGCCAGCAGTTTACCAGGGGCGGGTGGCTACACCTTC,CASSLPGAGGYTF
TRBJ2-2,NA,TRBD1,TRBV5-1,TGCGCCAGTTTCAACGGACAGGAATGGGGTCCCGGGGAGCTGTTTTTT,CASFNGQEWGPGELFF
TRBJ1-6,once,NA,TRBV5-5,TGTGCCAGCAGCTCTCAAATTCCCAGTTTTAATTCACCCCTCCACTTT,CASSSQIPSFNSPLHF
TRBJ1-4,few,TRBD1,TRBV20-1,TGCAGTGCTAGAGATCAACAGGGGGCGGGTGAAAAACTGTTTTTT,CSARDQQGAGEKLFF
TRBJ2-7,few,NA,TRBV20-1,TGCAGTGCTAGAGATACGGCGACGGAGGAGCAGTACTTC,CSARDTATEEQYF
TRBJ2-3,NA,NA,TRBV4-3,TGCGCCAGCAGCCAGCGGGATCAGGCAGATACGCAGTATTTT,CASSQRDQADTQYF
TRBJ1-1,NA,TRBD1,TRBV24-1,TGTGCCACCAGTGACACGGACAGGCCTGAAGCTTTCTTT,CATSDTDRPEAFF
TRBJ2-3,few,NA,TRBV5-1,TGCGCCAGCCTGGACGGGTACACAGATACGCAGTATTTT,CASLDGYTDTQYF
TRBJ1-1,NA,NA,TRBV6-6,TGTGCCAGCAGTTTCCGGGTGGGCGCTGAAGCTTTCTTT,CASSFRVGAEAFF
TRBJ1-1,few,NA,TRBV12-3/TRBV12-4,TGTGCCAGCAGTTTCGGGGTTGAAGCTTTCTTT,CASSFGVEAFF
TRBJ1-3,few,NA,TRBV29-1,TGCAGCGTTGATTTTCAGGCGGCTGGAAACACCATATATTTT,CSVDFQAAGNTIYF
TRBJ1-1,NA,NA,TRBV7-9,TGTGCCAGCAGCCCAACAGGGCCCGGGAAAGCTTTCTTT,CASSPTGPGKAFF
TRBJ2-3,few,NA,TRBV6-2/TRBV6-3,TGTGCCAGCAGTCAGGTCCCAATCGATGGTACGCAGTATTTT,CASSQVPIDGTQYF
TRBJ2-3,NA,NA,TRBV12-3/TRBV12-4,TGTGCCAGCAGTACCCCCGGACTCTCCGATACGCAGTATTTT,CASSTPGLSDTQYF
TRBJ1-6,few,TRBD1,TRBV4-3,TGCGCCAGCAGCCAAGACTCCCCAGGGACAGGGCCGAGCCCATATAATTCACCCCTCCACTTT,CASSQDSPGTGPSPYNSPLHF
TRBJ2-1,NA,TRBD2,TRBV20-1,TGCAGTATAGCGGGGGGCAGCAATGAGCAGTTCTTC,CSIAGGSNEQFF
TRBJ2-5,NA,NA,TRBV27,TGTGCCAGCAGCCCCCTGGGGGTTCGGACCCAGTACTTC,CASSPLGVRTQYF
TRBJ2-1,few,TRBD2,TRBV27,TGTGCCAGCAGTCCCGGACTAGCGGGGGGGATCGGTGAGCAGTTCTTC,CASSPGLAGGIGEQFF
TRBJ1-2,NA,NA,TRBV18,TGTGCCAGCTCACCAGAGGATCGTGGCTATGGCTACACCTTC,CASSPEDRGYGYTF
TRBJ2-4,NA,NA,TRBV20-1,TGCAGTGCTAGAGATAGTTACAGCCTTCTAGCCAAAAACATTCAGTACTTC,CSARDSYSLLAKNIQYF
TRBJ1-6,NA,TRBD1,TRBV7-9,TGTGCCAGCAGCACCCGGGACAGGGCCTTCTCACCCCTCCACTTT,CASSTRDRAFSPLHF
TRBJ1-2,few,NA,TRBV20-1,TGCAGGCCAGAGGGAGTGCATGGCTACACCTTC,CRPEGVHGYTF
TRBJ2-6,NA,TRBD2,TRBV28,TGTGCCAGCAACTCTCCGGGGGGGTCCTCTGGGGCCAACGTCCTGACTTTC,CASNSPGGSSGANVLTF
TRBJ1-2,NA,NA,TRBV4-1,TGCGCCAGCAGCCATTTAGTCGAAACTGACATGACAGTCTATGGCTACACCTTC,CASSHLVETDMTVYGYTF
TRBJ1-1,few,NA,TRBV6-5,TGTGCCAGCAGTATATCGGAGAACACTGAAGCTTTCTTT,CASSISENTEAFF
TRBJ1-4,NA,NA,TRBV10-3,TGTGCCATCAGTGAGGGACGGGGGAATGAAAAACTGTTTTTT,CAISEGRGNEKLFF
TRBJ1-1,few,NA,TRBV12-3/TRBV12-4,TGTGCCAGCAGCCAGGGTTTCGCCGCTGAAGCTTTCTTT,CASSQGFAAEAFF
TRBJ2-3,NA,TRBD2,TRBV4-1,TGCGCCAGCAGCCAAGCGACTAGCGGAGTCACAGATACGCAGTATTTT,CASSQATSGVTDTQYF
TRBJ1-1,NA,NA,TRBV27,TGTGCCAGCGGTTTATCGAGGCAGGGGAGGCCTTTCTTT,CASGLSRQGRPFF
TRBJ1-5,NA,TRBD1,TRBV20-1,TGCAGTGCGTCCGTTCCGGGACAGGTTCTTACTCAGCCCCAGCATTTT,CSASVPGQVLTQPQHF
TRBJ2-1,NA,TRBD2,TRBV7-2,TGTGCCAGCAGAAGAGCGGGGGGCCCCTTCCCATACAATGAGCAGTTCTTC,CASRRAGGPFPYNEQFF
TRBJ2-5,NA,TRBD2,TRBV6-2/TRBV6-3,TGTGCCAGCAGTTACGGAGCGGGGATACAAGAGACCCAGTACTTC,CASSYGAGIQETQYF
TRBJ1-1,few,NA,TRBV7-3,TGTGCCAGCAGCGCCTCCGGGACGACGGGGACTGGAGCTTTCTTT,CASSASGTTGTGAFF
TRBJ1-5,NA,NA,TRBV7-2,TGTGCCAGCAGCCACGTGGCAGGTAGCAATCAGCCCCAGCATTTT,CASSHVAGSNQPQHF
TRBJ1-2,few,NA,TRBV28,TGTGCCAGCAGTTTAAGCGACTACGATCGTGTGGGGGGCTATGGCTACACCTTC,CASSLSDYDRVGGYGYTF
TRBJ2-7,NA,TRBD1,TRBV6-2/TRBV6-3,TGTGACAGCAGTTACCCCGGGACAGGGGTGTACGAGCAGTACTTC,CDSSYPGTGVYEQYF
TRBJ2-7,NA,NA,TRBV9,TGTGCCAGCAGCGCCGATATAGACGAGCAGTACTTC,CASSADIDEQYF
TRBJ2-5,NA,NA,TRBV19,TGTGCCAGTAGTATAGCAGGAGGTAGCCGATCAGAAGAGACCCAGTACTTC,CASSIAGGSRSEETQYF